Following are 4 T cell receptor beta chains from one sample sequenced in a study of cytomegalovirus exposure and HLA in healthy donors. Repertoires were generated with immunoSEQ multiplex PCR, while TCRdb's copy carries only in-frame clones and drops some. This repertoire shows some 150,000 clones, just over 90% found once; its top ten account for about 0.7%. The specimen was PBMCs. Receptor source: a man between 18 and 29 years old in good health and CMV-seronegative.

The chain carries TRBV27 and TRBJ1-1; D is undetermined. The CDR3 loop spans 12 amino acids. Germline V gene lookup returns CDR1 MNHEY and CDR2 SMNVEV (reference sequence). Trimming pared 4 bases from V and 4 bases from J, leaving 7 bases between. In DNA, the CDR3 is TGTGCCAGCAGTTCTATTGGCACTGAAGCTTTCTTT. It encodes CASSSIGTEAFF.

This chain connects TRBV18 to TRBJ2-7; 7 positions agree with TRBD1. Per germline, CDR1 KGHSH and CDR2 LQKENI. The CDR3 covers 14 residues. V trimming: 5 bases; J trimming: 4 bases; junction bases outside the gene matches: 8. CDR3 sequence (DNA): TGTGCCAGCTCAAGTTGGGGACAGAAATACGAGCAGTACGTC. It yields the protein CASSSWGQKYEQYV.

J is TRBJ2-7 and V is TRBV7-6, with 10 positions matching TRBD1. Germline-derived CDR1 and CDR2 are SGHVS and FNYEAQ. This CDR3 is 14 amino acids long. With V trimmed by 3 bases and J by 6 bases, 5 bases remained unmatched. The CDR3 coding sequence is TGTGCCAGCAGCTTCGGACAGGGGGAATTCGAGCAGTACTTC. Amino acid sequence: CASSFGQGEFEQYF. Using reference TRBV7-6 and TRBJ2-7 for the parts outside the CDR3, the full variable domain is GAGVSQSPRYKVTKRGQDVALRCDPISGHVSLYWYRQALGQGPEFLTYFNYEAQQDKSGLPNDRFSAERPEGSISTLTIQRTEQRDSAMYRCASSFGQGEFEQYFGPGTRLTVT.

This clone was observed a single time. The chain recombines TRBV7-2 with TRBJ2-3; D is uncertain. The CDR3 extends over 13 amino acids. CDR1 and CDR2 from the germline V gene are SGHTA and FQGNSA. V lost 3 bases and J 2 bases, leaving 6 bases between the germline ends. The CDR3 DNA reads TGTGCCAGCAGCTTCGAGCCCACAGATACGCAGTATTTT. It translates to CASSFEPTDTQYF.